This entry describes one T cell receptor (beta chain). The same CDR3 arises from other DNA sequences in this sample as well. The data were taken from a study of blood T cell repertoires in COVID-19. About the study: The cDNA or gDNA used as material had been derived from T cells, B-cell-depleted T cells, or PBMCs.

Germline V lookup: CDR1 SGHNT, CDR2 YYREEE (reference sequence). V shed 8 bases and J shed 0 bases, with 11 bases lying between them. The CDR3 sequence is 13 residues long. In the source study's methods: Estimates of nucleated cell counts were drawn from the amplification of reference gene primers. Produced via immunoSEQ multiplex PCR; TCRdb's table is partial and in-frame only. V and J calls and clone size come straight from that table; D and trimming were deduced from the DNA. The sample holds under 55,000 clones, under 95% seen once. The chain uses TRBV5-4 and TRBJ1-1; D is perhaps TRBD1 (5 bases). The specimen was peripheral blood. The source is a human donor in a cohort sampled during active COVID-19. CDR3 sequence (DNA): TGTGCCAGTGCCGACAGACTGAACACTGAAGCTTTCTTT. Translating gives CASADRLNTEAFF.